These T cell receptor beta chains were read from a single sample in a study of blood T cell repertoires in COVID-19. Sequencing was performed with immunoSEQ multiplex PCR; in TCRdb, only in-frame clones are kept and a portion is missing. The table records approximately 470,000 clones, 80% to 90% of them present only once. Input material: peripheral blood. These receptors originate from a human donor in a cohort sampled during active COVID-19. Both conserved end residues are part of each CDR3. D genes are given only for firm matches. The size field is filled for only some rows; it gives once, few, many or a size class.

V	size	D	J	DNA	CDR3
TRBV5-1	.	TRBD1	TRBJ2-7	TGCGCCAGCAGCTCCTCGGGACAGGGCCACGAGCAGTACTTC	CASSSSGQGHEQYF
TRBV3-1/TRBV3-2	.	.	TRBJ2-5	TGTGCCAGCAGCCAAGGCTGGCTAGCAGAGACCCAGTACTTC	CASSQGWLAETQYF
TRBV28	.	.	TRBJ1-5	TGTGCCAGCAGTTTATCCCTAGGCGGACAGCCCCAGCATTTT	CASSLSLGGQPQHF
TRBV9	.	TRBD1	TRBJ1-1	TGTGCCAGCAGCGTAGGGGGGACAGTGAACACTGAAGCTTTCTTT	CASSVGGTVNTEAFF
TRBV19	.	.	TRBJ2-5	TGTGCCAGTAGTATCCAGGGGTTGGCGACCCAGTACTTC	CASSIQGLATQYF
TRBV5-1	.	.	TRBJ1-1	TGCGCCAGCAGCCGCGGCGTTCGCGGAGGGCGAGTGAACACTGAAGCTTTCTTT	CASSRGVRGGRVNTEAFF
TRBV4-2	once	TRBD2	TRBJ2-7	TGTGCCAGCAGCGGGCCTAGCGGGAGAGGGGCCTACGAGCAGTACTTC	CASSGPSGRGAYEQYF
TRBV18	once	.	TRBJ2-7	TGTGCCAGCTCACGCTCAGACTCCTACGAGCAGTACTTC	CASSRSDSYEQYF
TRBV2	once	.	TRBJ2-1	TGTGCCAGCAAAGGTATCACGAGGAATGAGCAGTTCTTC	CASKGITRNEQFF
TRBV6-2/TRBV6-3	once	TRBD1	TRBJ1-2	TGTGCCAGCAGCCCCCCTGCGCCGGGACAGCTGACTTCCAAGTTGGGCTATGGCTACACCTTC	CASSPPAPGQLTSKLGYGYTF
TRBV9	.	TRBD1	TRBJ2-7	TGTGCCAGCAGCGTAGTTGGGGGGGACAGGGGCGACGAGCAGTACTTC	CASSVVGGDRGDEQYF
TRBV10-3	.	TRBD1	TRBJ1-3	TGTGCCATCAGGAAGACAGGGGCTGGAAACACCATATATTTT	CAIRKTGAGNTIYF
TRBV10-3	.	.	TRBJ1-5	TGTGCCATCAGTGACGGCGGCCATCAGCCCCAGCATTTT	CAISDGGHQPQHF
TRBV7-3	.	TRBD1	TRBJ2-2	TGTGCCAGCAGCGAGGGGACAGGGGGTCGTGGCGGGGAGCTGTTTTTT	CASSEGTGGRGGELFF
TRBV9	few	.	TRBJ1-4	TGTGCCAGCAGCGTATCCCGAAGACAGGTGACAAATGAAAAACTGTTTTTT	CASSVSRRQVTNEKLFF
TRBV3-1/TRBV3-2	.	.	TRBJ1-5	TGTGCCAGCAGCCAAGAGGCAGGGGGCAATCAGCCCCAGCATTTT	CASSQEAGGNQPQHF
TRBV7-2	.	TRBD2	TRBJ2-5	TGTGCCAGCAGCCCCGGACTAGCCCAAGAGACCCAGTACTTC	CASSPGLAQETQYF
TRBV19	.	.	TRBJ2-5	TGTGCCAGTAGTATAGAAGGGGGAGAGACCCAGTACTTC	CASSIEGGETQYF
TRBV7-3	.	TRBD1	TRBJ2-3	TGTGCCAGCAGCATAGGACAGGGGGCAGATACGCAGTATTTT	CASSIGQGADTQYF
TRBV20-1	few	.	TRBJ2-1	TGCAGTGCTAGTAGTGCCTCTAGCTCCTACAATGAGCAGTTCTTC	CSASSASSSYNEQFF
TRBV4-3	.	TRBD1	TRBJ1-1	TGCGCCAGCAGCCAGACAGGGGGGGCAGGAGCTTTCTTT	CASSQTGGAGAFF
TRBV25-1	.	.	TRBJ1-2	TGTGCCAGCAGTGAAACCAGTAACTATGGCTACACCTTC	CASSETSNYGYTF
TRBV10-3	.	TRBD1	TRBJ1-1	TGTGCCACCGGGACAGGGTCGAACACTGAAGCTTTCTTT	CATGTGSNTEAFF
TRBV29-1	.	TRBD1	TRBJ2-1	TGCAGCTCAGGGCAGGGGGCCTATGAGCAGTTCTTC	CSSGQGAYEQFF
TRBV29-1	.	TRBD1	TRBJ2-7	TGCAGCGCTCAGACAGGGACCCCCTACGAGCAGTACTTC	CSAQTGTPYEQYF
TRBV2	.	TRBD1	TRBJ1-1	TGTGCCAGCAGACAGGGGGCTGAAGCTTTCTTT	CASRQGAEAFF
TRBV7-9	.	TRBD2	TRBJ2-2	TGTGCCAGCAGCTTAGCCGGGACTAGATTTTACGGGGAGCTGTTTTTT	CASSLAGTRFYGELFF
TRBV5-4	.	.	TRBJ1-5	TGTGCCAGCAGGGGCCAGCTTAGCAATCAGCCCCAGCATTTT	CASRGQLSNQPQHF
TRBV12-3/TRBV12-4	.	.	TRBJ2-3	TGTGCCAGCCGTAGCGATGGCACAGATACGCAGTATTTT	CASRSDGTDTQYF
TRBV5-4	.	TRBD1	TRBJ1-2	TGTGCCAGCAGCCTGCCGGGACAGCTCCTTTATGGCTACACCTTC	CASSLPGQLLYGYTF
TRBV7-9	.	.	TRBJ1-6	TGTGCCAGCAGCTTAGCCCATCCAGGTACTTATTCACCCCTCCACTTT	CASSLAHPGTYSPLHF